In its sample, the clone carrying this TCR beta chain was seen a few times. The entry originates in a study of T-cell reconstitution after alpha-beta-depleted transplantation in children. The library targeted TCRbeta and was prepared with unique molecular identifiers. One entry per CDR3 protein results from TCRdb running MiXCR on the PCR reads. Of about 200,000 distinct CDR3 sequences in the sample, just over 14% were seen once. The CDR3 sequence is 14 residues long. Trimming removed 6 bases at V and 9 bases at J, with 20 bases between. The gene calls are TRBV12-3 or TRBV12-4 and TRBJ1-1, with D hard to call. Sequenced material: PBMCs from the stem cell graft donor, taken from the stem cell graft. The TCR sequence derives from a human donor who donated a stem cell graft to a child with acute lymphoblastic leukemia. DNA of the CDR3: TGTGCCAGCAGAAACGTGGTAGGAAGCCAGCAAGCTTTCTTT. Its translation is CASRNVVGSQQAFF.